This TCR beta chain derives from a study of T cell responses to AZD1222 COVID-19 vaccine. The method was immunoSEQ multiplex PCR; TCRdb's version includes in-frame clones alone and lacks a portion of them. The sample has about 160,000 clones, 90% to 95% seen once; the top ten hold 0.7% to 0.9%. To note about this clone: What it binds is unknown.

Study-level results: Repertoire samples came only from after the peak T cell response. Within unmutated variant regions lay the reported targets of nearly half of spike-specific TCRs. Spike-specific TCR repertoires showed rising breadth and depth after two AZD1222 doses.

Germline CDR1 LGHNA, CDR2 YSLEER. The germline V and J ends were trimmed by 4 bases and 0 bases, with 13 bases remaining between them. The CDR3 is 15 residues long. This clonotype was sampled from an adult in good health. This chain links TRBV4-3 with TRBJ2-7; the D call may be TRBD1 or TRBD2 (5 bases each). The sequencing used peripheral blood, collected on day 0 of AZD1222 vaccination. The CDR3 loop is CASSPQTGASYEQYF. The CDR3 DNA follows: TGCGCCAGCAGCCCACAGACCGGGGCCTCCTACGAGCAGTACTTC.